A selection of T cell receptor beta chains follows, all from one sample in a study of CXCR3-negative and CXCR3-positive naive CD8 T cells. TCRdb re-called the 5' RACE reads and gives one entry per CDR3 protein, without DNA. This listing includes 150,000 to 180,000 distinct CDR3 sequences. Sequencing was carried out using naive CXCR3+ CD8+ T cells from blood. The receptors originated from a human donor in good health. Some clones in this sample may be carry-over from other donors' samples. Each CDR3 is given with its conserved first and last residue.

CSAKGDAGSEQFF | TRBJ2-1 | TRBV29-1
CSAREWVDEQFF | TRBJ2-1 | TRBV20-1
CASSLGDRGDEQYF | TRBJ2-7 | TRBV28
CASSFAGTTDTQYF | TRBJ2-3 | TRBV11-2
CASSATQVGPQHF | TRBJ1-5 | TRBV27
CASSPTGTALRETQYF | TRBJ2-5 | TRBV7-3
CASSLGSGEKLFF | TRBJ1-4 | TRBV7-2
CASSLRGTFRDTEAFF | TRBJ1-1 | TRBV7-8
CSARMASSSYEQYF | TRBJ2-7 | TRBV29-1
CASSKRNQRDEQFF | TRBJ2-1 | TRBV5-4
CASSYRGTTGELFF | TRBJ2-2 | TRBV2
CASSSGGLAGFNEQFF | TRBJ2-1 | TRBV12-3/TRBV12-4
CASSQDRGSGGDTQYF | TRBJ2-3 | TRBV4-1
CASSVPGRNNYGYTF | TRBJ1-2 | TRBV9
CSVEDRLNTEAFF | TRBJ1-1 | TRBV29-1
CASSLGQAAVYTGELFF | TRBJ2-2 | TRBV7-8
CASSESGSSYEQYF | TRBJ2-7 | TRBV10-2
CASSQENRLRDNSGNTIYF | TRBJ1-3 | TRBV4-3
CASSQVANEQFF | TRBJ2-1 | TRBV4-1
CASSSASEAGGQFF | TRBJ2-1 | TRBV7-9
CSASDRDGYTF | TRBJ1-2 | TRBV29-1
CASTPARREAYEQYF | TRBJ2-7 | TRBV19
CASSLDLGEQYF | TRBJ2-7 | TRBV7-8
CASSFPSETYEQYF | TRBJ2-7 | TRBV5-6
CASSEGGATDTQYF | TRBJ2-3 | TRBV2
CASSSDTRLAGNRYNEQFF | TRBJ2-1 | TRBV5-1
CASSAGGAVGELFF | TRBJ2-2 | TRBV12-3/TRBV12-4
CSARGPGELFF | TRBJ2-2 | TRBV20-1
CASSGGGETQYF | TRBJ2-5 | TRBV25-1
CASRAGGGNTEAFF | TRBJ1-1 | TRBV5-1
CASSEARQGSEQYF | TRBJ2-7 | TRBV6-1
CSARQTIAGEGSSPLHF | TRBJ1-6 | TRBV20-1
CSAHPSDRLNSPLHF | TRBJ1-6 | TRBV20-1
CANPSGPGRTEAFF | TRBJ1-1 | TRBV2
CSAPTSGGYNEQFF | TRBJ2-1 | TRBV29-1
CASSSDGFQETQYF | TRBJ2-5 | TRBV7-2
CASRDVSGGAETQYF | TRBJ2-5 | TRBV2
CASRAWGLAGSDEQFF | TRBJ2-1 | TRBV7-2
CSVAYGQNTEAFF | TRBJ1-1 | TRBV29-1
CSVEEAGGSSYNEQFF | TRBJ2-1 | TRBV29-1
CASSLPTVLAGTYEQYF | TRBJ2-7 | TRBV28
CSVRGGTGLRSTDTQYF | TRBJ2-3 | TRBV29-1
CASSKLAGRQEQYF | TRBJ2-7 | TRBV5-1
CAISESAGGFSNQPQHF | TRBJ1-5 | TRBV10-3
CASNLGWRETQYF | TRBJ2-5 | TRBV28
CASSQERQPLDGYTF | TRBJ1-2 | TRBV3-1
CASSAVSGELFF | TRBJ2-2 | TRBV9
CASSHEYEQYF | TRBJ2-7 | TRBV6-5
CSVGGTSNTEAFF | TRBJ1-1 | TRBV29-1
CAISERPQETQYF | TRBJ2-5 | TRBV10-3
CASSQVFPGNQPQHF | TRBJ1-5 | TRBV4-1
CASRPSGRNEQFF | TRBJ2-1 | TRBV12-3/TRBV12-4